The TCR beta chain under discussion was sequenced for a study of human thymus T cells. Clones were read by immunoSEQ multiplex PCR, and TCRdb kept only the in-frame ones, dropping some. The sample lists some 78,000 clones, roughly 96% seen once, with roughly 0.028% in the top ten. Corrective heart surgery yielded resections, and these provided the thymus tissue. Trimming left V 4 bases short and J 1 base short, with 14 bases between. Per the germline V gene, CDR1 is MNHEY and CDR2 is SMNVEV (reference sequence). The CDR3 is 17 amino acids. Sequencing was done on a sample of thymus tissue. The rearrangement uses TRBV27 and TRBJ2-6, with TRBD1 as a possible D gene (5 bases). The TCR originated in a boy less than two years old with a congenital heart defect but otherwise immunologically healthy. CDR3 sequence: CASSYRSLISGANVLTF. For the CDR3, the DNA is TGTGCCAGCAGTTACAGGTCCCTGATTTCTGGGGCCAACGTCCTGACTTTC.